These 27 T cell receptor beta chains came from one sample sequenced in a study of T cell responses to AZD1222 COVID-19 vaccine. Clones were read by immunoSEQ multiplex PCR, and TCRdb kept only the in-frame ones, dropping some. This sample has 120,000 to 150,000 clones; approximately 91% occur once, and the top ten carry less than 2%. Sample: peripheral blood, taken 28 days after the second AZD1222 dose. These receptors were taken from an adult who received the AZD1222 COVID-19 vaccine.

CDR3 sequence: CASSLGGTSGTDTQYF. The CDR3, as DNA: TGTGCCAGCAGCCTCGGAGGGACTAGCGGCACAGATACGCAGTATTTT. The V and J genes are TRBV5-5 and TRBJ2-3; 10 nucleotides line up with TRBD2. CDR1 is SGHKS, CDR2 YYEKEE, per germline (reference sequence). J gave up 1 base and V 4 bases, and 6 bases lay outside the gene matches. This CDR3 is 16 amino acids long. Full variable domain (outside the CDR3, taken from reference TRBV5-5 and TRBJ2-3): DAGVTQSPTHLIKTRGQQVTLRCSPISGHKSVSWYQQVLGQGPQFIFQYYEKEERGRGNFPDRFSARQFPNYSSELNVNALLLGDSALYLCASSLGGTSGTDTQYFGPGTRLTVL.

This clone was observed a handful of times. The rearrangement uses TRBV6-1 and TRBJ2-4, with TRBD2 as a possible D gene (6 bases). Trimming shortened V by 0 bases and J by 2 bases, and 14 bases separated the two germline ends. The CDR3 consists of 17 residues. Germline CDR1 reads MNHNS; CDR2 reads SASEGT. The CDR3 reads CASSEATGGLTKNIQYF. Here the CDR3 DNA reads TGTGCCAGCAGTGAAGCCACCGGGGGACTTACCAAAAACATTCAGTACTTC.

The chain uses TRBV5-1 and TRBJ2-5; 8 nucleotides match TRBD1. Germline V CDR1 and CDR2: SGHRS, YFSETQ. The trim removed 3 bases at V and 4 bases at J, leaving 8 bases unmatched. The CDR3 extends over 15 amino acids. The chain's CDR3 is CASSWSQGAGETQYF. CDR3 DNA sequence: TGCGCCAGCAGCTGGAGTCAGGGGGCGGGAGAGACCCAGTACTTC.

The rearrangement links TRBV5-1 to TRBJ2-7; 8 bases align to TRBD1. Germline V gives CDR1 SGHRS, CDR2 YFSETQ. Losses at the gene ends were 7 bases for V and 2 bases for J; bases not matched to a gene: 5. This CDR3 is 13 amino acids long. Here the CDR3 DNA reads TGCGCCAGCGGCCCAGGGGGCGCCTACGAGCAGTACTTC. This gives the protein CASGPGGAYEQYF. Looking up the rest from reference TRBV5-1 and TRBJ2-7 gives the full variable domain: KAGVTQTPRYLIKTRGQQVTLSCSPISGHRSVSWYQQTPGQGLQFLFEYFSETQRNKGNFPGRFSGRQFSNSRSEMNVSTLELGDSALYLCASGPGGAYEQYFGPGTRLTVT.

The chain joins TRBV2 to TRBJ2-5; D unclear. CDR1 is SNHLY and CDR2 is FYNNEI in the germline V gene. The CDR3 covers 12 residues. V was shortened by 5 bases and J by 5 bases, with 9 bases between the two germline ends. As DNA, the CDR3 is TGTGCCAGCAGTCGCCAACGGGAGACCCAGTACTTC. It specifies CASSRQRETQYF.

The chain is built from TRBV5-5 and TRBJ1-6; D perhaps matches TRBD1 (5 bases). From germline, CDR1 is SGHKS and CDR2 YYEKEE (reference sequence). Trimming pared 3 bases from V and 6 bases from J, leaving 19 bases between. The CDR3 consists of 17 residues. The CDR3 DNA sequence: TGTGCCAGCAGCTCACCCGGGACTTATCTAATTAATTCACCCCTCCACTTT. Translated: CASSSPGTYLINSPLHF. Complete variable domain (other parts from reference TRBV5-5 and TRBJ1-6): DAGVTQSPTHLIKTRGQQVTLRCSPISGHKSVSWYQQVLGQGPQFIFQYYEKEERGRGNFPDRFSARQFPNYSSELNVNALLLGDSALYLCASSSPGTYLINSPLHFGNGTRLTVT.

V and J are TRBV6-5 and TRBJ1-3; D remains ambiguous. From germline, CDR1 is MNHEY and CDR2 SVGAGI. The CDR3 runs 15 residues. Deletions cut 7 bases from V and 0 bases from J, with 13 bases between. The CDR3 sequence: CASTPSDPSGNTIYF. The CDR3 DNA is TGTGCCAGCACCCCATCGGACCCCTCTGGAAACACCATATATTTT.

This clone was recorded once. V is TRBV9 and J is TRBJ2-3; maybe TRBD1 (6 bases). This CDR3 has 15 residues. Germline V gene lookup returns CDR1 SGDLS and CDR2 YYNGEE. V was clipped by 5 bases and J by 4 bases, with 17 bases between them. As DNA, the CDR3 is TGTGCCAGCAGTATACATGGGGGCGTCGCAGATACGCAGTATTTT. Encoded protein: CASSIHGGVADTQYF. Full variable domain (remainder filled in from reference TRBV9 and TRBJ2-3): DSGVTQTPKHLITATGQRVTLRCSPRSGDLSVYWYQQSLDQGLQFLIQYYNGEERAKGNILERFSAQQFPDLHSELNLSSLELGDSALYFCASSIHGGVADTQYFGPGTRLTVL.

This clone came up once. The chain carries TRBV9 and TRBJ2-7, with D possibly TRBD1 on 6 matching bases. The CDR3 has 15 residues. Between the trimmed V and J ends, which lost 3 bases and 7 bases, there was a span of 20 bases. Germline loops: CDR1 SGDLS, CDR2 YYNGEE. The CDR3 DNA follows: TGTGCCAGCAGCGAGGAGATCACAGGGTCGTCAGAGCAGTACTTC. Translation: CASSEEITGSSEQYF.

This CDR3 reads CASSPGASGYEQYF. As DNA, the CDR3 is TGTGCCAGCAGCCCTGGGGCTAGCGGATACGAGCAGTACTTC. The V and J genes are TRBV11-2 and TRBJ2-7, with TRBD2 matching over 7 bases. With V trimmed by 5 bases and J by 4 bases, 8 bases remained unmatched. The CDR3 sequence is 14 residues long. The germline V gene encodes CDR1 SGHAT and CDR2 FQNNGV.

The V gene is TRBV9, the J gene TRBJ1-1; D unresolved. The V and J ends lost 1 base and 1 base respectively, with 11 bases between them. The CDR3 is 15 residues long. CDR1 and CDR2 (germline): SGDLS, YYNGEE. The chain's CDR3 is CASSVSQKGNTEAFF. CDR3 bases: TGTGCCAGCAGCGTATCACAGAAGGGGAACACTGAAGCTTTCTTT.

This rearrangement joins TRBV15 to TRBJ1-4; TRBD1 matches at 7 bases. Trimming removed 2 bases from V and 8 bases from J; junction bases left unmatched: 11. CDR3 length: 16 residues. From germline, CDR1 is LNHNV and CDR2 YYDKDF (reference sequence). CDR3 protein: CATSRPGGGMGEKLFF. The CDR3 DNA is TGTGCCACCAGCAGACCAGGAGGGGGCATGGGGGAAAAACTGTTTTTT.

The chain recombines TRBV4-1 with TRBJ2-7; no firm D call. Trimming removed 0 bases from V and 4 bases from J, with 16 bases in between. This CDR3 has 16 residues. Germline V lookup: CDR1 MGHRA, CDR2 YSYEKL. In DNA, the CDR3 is TGCGCCAGCAGCCAAGAAGTTGGTCCCCGAATGTACGAGCAGTACTTC. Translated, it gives CASSQEVGPRMYEQYF.

The CDR3 bases are TGTGCCAGTAGTTTTGGTCGGAGCTCTGGAAACACCATATATTTT. As protein: CASSFGRSSGNTIYF. The V and J genes are TRBV19 and TRBJ1-3; D not resolved. Between the trimmed V and J ends, which lost 5 bases and 0 bases, there was a span of 11 bases. CDR3 length equals 15 residues. The germline gives CDR1 LNHDA, CDR2 SQIVND (reference sequence).

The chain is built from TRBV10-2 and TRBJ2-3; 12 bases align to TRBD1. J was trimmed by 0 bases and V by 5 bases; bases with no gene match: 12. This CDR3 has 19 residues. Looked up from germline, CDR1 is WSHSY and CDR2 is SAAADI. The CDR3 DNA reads TGCGCCAGCAGTCCGCCCGGGACAGGGGGCGATTTGAGCACAGATACGCAGTATTTT. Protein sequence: CASSPPGTGGDLSTDTQYF.

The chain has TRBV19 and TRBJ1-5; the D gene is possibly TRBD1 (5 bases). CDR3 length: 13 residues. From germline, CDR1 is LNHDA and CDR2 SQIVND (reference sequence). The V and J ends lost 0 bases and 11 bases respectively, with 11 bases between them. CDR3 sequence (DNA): TGTGCCAGTAGTATAGACGACAGAAAGTCCCAGCATTTT. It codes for CASSIDDRKSQHF.

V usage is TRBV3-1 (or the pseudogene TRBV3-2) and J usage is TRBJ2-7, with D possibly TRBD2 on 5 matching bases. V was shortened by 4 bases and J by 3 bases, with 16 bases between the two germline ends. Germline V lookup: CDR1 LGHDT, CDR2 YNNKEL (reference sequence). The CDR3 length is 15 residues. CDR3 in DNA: TGTGCCAGCAGCCCCGGGCGGGCTGGCGGCTACGAGCAGTACTTC. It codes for CASSPGRAGGYEQYF.

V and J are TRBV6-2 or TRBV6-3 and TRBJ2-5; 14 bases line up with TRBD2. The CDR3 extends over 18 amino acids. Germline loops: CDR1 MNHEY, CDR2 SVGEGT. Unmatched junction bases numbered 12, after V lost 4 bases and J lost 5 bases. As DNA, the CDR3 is TGTGCCAGCAGTTCCTCCAAGACTAGCGGGAGGGCCCGGGAGACCCAGTACTTC. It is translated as CASSSSKTSGRARETQYF.

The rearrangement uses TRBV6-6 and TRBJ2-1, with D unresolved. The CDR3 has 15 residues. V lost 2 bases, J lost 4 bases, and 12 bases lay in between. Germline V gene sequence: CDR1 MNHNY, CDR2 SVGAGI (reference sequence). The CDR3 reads CASSYGKPEYNEQFF. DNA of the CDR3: TGTGCCAGCAGTTACGGGAAGCCAGAGTACAATGAGCAGTTCTTC.

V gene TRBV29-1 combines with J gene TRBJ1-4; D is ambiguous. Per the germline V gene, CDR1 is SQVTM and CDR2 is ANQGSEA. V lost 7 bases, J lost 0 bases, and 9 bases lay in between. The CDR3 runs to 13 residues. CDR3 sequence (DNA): TGCAGCGCGGCGTTCGCAACTAATGAAAAACTGTTTTTT. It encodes CSAAFATNEKLFF.

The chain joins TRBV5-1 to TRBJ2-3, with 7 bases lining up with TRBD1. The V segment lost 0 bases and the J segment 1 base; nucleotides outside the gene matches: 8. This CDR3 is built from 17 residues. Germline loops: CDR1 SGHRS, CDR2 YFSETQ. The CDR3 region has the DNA TGCGCCAGCAGCTTGGGGCGAGGGGACAGCCGCACAGATACGCAGTATTTT. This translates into CASSLGRGDSRTDTQYF.

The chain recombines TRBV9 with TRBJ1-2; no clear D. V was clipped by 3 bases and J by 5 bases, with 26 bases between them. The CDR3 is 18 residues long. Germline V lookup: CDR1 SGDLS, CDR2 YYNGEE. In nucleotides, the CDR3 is TGTGCCAGCAGCGCGGTGGGTGACCCCATTAGAAGCTCTTATGGCTACACCTTC. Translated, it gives CASSAVGDPIRSSYGYTF.

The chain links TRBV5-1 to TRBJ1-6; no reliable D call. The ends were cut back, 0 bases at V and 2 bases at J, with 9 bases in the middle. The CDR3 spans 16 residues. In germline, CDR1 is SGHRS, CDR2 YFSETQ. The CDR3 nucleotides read TGCGCCAGCAGCTTGGAGCCGGGGACCTATAATTCACCCCTCCACTTT. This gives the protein CASSLEPGTYNSPLHF.

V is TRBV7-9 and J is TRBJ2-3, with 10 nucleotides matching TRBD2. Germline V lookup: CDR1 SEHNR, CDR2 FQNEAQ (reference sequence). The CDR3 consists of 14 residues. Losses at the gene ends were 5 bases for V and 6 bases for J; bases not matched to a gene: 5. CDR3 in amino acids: CASSVSGGADTQYF. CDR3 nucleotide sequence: TGTGCCAGCAGCGTGAGCGGGGGGGCGGATACGCAGTATTTT.

The CDR3 reads CASSIQSGATQETQYF. The CDR3 DNA reads as TGTGCCAGTAGTATCCAAAGCGGGGCCACCCAAGAGACCCAGTACTTC. The chain joins TRBV19 to TRBJ2-5; TRBD2 matches 7 bases. V shed 3 bases, J shed 1 base, and the junction held 8 bases outside the gene matches. Germline V gives CDR1 LNHDA, CDR2 SQIVND (reference sequence). This CDR3 is built from 16 residues. The full variable domain, its missing parts supplied by reference TRBV19 and TRBJ2-5, is DGGITQSPKYLFRKEGQNVTLSCEQNLNHDAMYWYRQDPGQGLRLIYYSQIVNDFQKGDIAEGYSVSREKKESFPLTVTSAQKNPTAFYLCASSIQSGATQETQYFGPGTRLLVL.

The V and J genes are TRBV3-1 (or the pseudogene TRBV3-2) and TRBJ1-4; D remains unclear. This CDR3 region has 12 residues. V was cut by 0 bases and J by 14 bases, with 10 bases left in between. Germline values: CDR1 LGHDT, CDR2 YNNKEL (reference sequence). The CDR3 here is CASSQDRAMLFF. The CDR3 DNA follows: TGTGCCAGCAGCCAAGATCGCGCTATGCTGTTTTTT.

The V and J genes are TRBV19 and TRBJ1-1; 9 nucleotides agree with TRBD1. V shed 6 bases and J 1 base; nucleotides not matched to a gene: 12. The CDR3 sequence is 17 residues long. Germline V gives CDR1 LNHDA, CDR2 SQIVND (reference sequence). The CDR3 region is CASRGQGLTMPNTEAFF. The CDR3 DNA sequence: TGTGCCAGTAGGGGACAGGGACTCACCATGCCGAACACTGAAGCTTTCTTT.